This is a list of T cell receptor beta chains from one sample in a study of control samples from healthy donors and cancer patients. TCRdb's table, derived via immunoSEQ multiplex PCR, lists solely in-frame clones and lacks some. The sample lists 100,000 or so clones; about 80% were seen once. Sequenced sample: blood. The receptors here all came from a woman in her fifties or sixties in good health. The CDR3 runs from the conserved cysteine through the conserved F or W. D genes are given only for firm matches. Some rows have no size entry. The others give once, few or many, or a class for an expanded clone.

TRBJ1-6 NA NA TRBV27 CASSLMGGDGYNSPLHF TGTGCCAGCAGTCTAATGGGGGGGGATGGGTATAATTCACCCCTCCACTTT
TRBJ2-1 TRBD2 NA TRBV10-1 CASSEGTSALNEQFF TGCGCCAGCAGTGAGGGAACTAGCGCTTTGAATGAGCAGTTCTTC
TRBJ1-1 NA NA TRBV27 CAAVYMARGYKPNTEAFF TGTGCAGCAGTTTATATGGCCAGGGGCTATAAACCGAACACTGAAGCTTTCTTT
TRBJ1-2 NA once TRBV29-1 CSVQFRGNYGYTF TGCAGCGTTCAATTCAGGGGTAACTATGGCTACACCTTC
TRBJ2-7 NA NA TRBV2 CASSESLILQGDEQYF TGTGCCAGCAGTGAAAGCCTGATTCTACAGGGAGACGAGCAGTACTTC
TRBJ2-5 TRBD2 NA TRBV7-2 CASSLGGAGETQYF TGTGCCAGCAGCTTGGGAGGGGCCGGAGAGACCCAGTACTTC
TRBJ1-5 NA NA TRBV3-1/TRBV3-2 CASSQVPGRQPQHF TGTGCCAGCAGCCAAGTACCAGGGCGGCAGCCCCAGCATTTT
TRBJ1-3 NA NA TRBV28 CASSPRGSSPGNTIYF TGTGCCAGCAGCCCACGTGGCAGTTCCCCTGGAAACACCATATATTTT
TRBJ2-7 NA NA TRBV5-1 CASSLGRASYEQYF TGCGCCAGCAGCTTGGGGAGGGCATCTTACGAGCAGTACTTC
TRBJ2-1 NA NA TRBV5-1 CASSLRGDNEQFF TGCGCCAGCAGCTTGAGGGGAGACAATGAGCAGTTCTTC